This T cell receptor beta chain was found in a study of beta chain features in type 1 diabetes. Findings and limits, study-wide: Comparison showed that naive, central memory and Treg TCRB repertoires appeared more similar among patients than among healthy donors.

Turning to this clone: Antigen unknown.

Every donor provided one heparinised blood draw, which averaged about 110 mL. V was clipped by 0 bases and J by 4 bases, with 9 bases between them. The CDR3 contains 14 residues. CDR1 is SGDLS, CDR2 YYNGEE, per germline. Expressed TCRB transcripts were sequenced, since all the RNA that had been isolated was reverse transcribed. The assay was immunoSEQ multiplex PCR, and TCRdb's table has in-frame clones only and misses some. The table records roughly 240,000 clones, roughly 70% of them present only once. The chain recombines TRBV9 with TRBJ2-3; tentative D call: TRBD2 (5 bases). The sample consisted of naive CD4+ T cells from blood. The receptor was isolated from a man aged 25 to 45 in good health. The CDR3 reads CASSVVPGADTQYF. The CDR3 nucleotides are TGTGCCAGCAGCGTAGTTCCCGGGGCAGATACGCAGTATTTT.